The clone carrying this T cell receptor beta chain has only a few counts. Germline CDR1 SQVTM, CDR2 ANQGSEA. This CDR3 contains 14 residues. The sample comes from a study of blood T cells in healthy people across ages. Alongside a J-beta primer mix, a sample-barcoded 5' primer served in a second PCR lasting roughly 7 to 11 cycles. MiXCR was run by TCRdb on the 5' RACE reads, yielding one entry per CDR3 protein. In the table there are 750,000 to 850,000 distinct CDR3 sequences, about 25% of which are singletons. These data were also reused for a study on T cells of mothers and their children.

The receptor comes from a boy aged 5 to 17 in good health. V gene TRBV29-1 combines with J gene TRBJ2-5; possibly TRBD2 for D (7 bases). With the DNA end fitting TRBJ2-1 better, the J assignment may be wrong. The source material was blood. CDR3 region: CSSRGGAGIDEQFF. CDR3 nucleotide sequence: TGCAGCTCACGAGGGGGGGCGGGAATCGATGAGCAGTTCTTC.